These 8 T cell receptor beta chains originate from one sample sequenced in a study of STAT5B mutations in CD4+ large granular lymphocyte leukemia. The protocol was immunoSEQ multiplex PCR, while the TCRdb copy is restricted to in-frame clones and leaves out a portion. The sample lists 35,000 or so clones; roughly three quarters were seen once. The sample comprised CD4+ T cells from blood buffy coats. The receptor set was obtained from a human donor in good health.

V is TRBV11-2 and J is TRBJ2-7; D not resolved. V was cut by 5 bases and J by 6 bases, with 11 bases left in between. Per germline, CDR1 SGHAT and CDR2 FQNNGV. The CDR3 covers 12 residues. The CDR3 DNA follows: TGTGCCAGCAGCCCCTGGATTGGCGAGCAGTACTTC. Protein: CASSPWIGEQYF.

CDR3 sequence: CASHRGARQETQYF. The CDR3 coding sequence is TGTGCCAGCCACCGGGGGGCGAGACAAGAGACCCAGTACTTC. J is TRBJ2-5 and V is TRBV2; a possible D gene is TRBD2 (7 bases). Trimming stripped 8 bases from V and 2 bases from J, with 15 bases between. This CDR3 is 14 amino acids long. Germline CDR1 and CDR2: SNHLY and FYNNEI. The complete variable domain, with remaining parts taken from reference TRBV2 and TRBJ2-5, reads EPEVTQTPSHQVTQMGQEVILRCVPISNHLYFYWYRQILGQKVEFLVSFYNNEISEKSEIFDDQFSVERPDGSNFTLKIRSTKLEDSAMYFCASHRGARQETQYFGPGTRLLVL.

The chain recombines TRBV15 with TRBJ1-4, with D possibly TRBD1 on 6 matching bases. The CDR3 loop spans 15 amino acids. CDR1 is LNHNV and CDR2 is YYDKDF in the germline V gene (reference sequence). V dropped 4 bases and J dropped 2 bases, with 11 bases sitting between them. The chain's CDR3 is CATSKSGATNEKLFF. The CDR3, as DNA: TGTGCCACCAGCAAATCAGGGGCGACTAATGAAAAACTGTTTTTT. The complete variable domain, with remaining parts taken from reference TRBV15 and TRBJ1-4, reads DAMVIQNPRYQVTQFGKPVTLSCSQTLNHNVMYWYQQKSSQAPKLLFHYYDKDFNNEADTPDNFQSRRPNTSFCFLDIRSPGLGDTAMYLCATSKSGATNEKLFFGSGTQLSVL.

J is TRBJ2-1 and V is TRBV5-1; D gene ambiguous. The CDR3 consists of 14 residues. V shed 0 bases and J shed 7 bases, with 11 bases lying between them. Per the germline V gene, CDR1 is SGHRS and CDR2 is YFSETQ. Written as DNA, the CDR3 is TGCGCCAGCAGCTTGGGGCCCCCTGGGAATGAGCAGTTCTTC. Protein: CASSLGPPGNEQFF. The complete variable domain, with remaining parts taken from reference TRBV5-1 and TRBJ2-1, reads KAGVTQTPRYLIKTRGQQVTLSCSPISGHRSVSWYQQTPGQGLQFLFEYFSETQRNKGNFPGRFSGRQFSNSRSEMNVSTLELGDSALYLCASSLGPPGNEQFFGPGTRLTVL.

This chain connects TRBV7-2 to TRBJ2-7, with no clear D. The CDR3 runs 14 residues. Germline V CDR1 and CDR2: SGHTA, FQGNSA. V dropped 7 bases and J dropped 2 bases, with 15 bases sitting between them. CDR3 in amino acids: CASKPKGLTYEQYF. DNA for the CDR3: TGTGCCAGCAAACCAAAAGGGCTAACCTACGAGCAGTACTTC.

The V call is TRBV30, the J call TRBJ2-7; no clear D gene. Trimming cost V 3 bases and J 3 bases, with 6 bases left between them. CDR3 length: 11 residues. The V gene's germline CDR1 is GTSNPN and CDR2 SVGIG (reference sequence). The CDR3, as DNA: TGTGCCTGGAGGACGGTCTACGAGCAGTACTTC. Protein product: CAWRTVYEQYF. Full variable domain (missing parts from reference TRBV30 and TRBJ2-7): SQTIHQWPATLVQPVGSPLSLECTVEGTSNPNLYWYRQAAGRGLQLLFYSVGIGQISSEVPQNLSASRPQDRQFILSSKKLLLSDSGFYLCAWRTVYEQYFGPGTRLTVT.

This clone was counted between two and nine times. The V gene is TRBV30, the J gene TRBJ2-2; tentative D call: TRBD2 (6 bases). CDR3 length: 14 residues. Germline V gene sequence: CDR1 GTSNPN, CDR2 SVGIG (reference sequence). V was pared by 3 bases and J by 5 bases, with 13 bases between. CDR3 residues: CAWSRWGTTGELFF. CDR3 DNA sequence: TGTGCCTGGAGCAGGTGGGGGACTACCGGGGAGCTGTTTTTT.

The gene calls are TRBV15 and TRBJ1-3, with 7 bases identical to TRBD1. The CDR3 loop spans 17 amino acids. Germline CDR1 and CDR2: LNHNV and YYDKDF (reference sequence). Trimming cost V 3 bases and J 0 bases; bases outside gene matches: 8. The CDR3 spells CATSRGNRGGSGNTIYF. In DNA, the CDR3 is TGTGCCACCAGCAGGGGAAACAGGGGAGGCTCTGGAAACACCATATATTTT. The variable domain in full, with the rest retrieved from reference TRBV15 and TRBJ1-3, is DAMVIQNPRYQVTQFGKPVTLSCSQTLNHNVMYWYQQKSSQAPKLLFHYYDKDFNNEADTPDNFQSRRPNTSFCFLDIRSPGLGDTAMYLCATSRGNRGGSGNTIYFGEGSWLTVV.